This is a list of T cell receptor beta chains from one sample in a study of T-cell memory formation after mild COVID-19. TCRdb independently ran MiXCR on the 5' RACE reads; one entry per CDR3 protein. Among roughly 250,000 distinct CDR3 sequences listed, around 15% were seen once. Source material: PBMCs or a T cell subset sorted from them (not recorded which). The receptors here all came from a young man who had mild COVID-19 (a few samples of this study predate the infection). Cell type and time point are not known. The CDR3 runs from the conserved cysteine through the conserved F or W. Each record gives: clone size, V gene, D gene, J gene, CDR3 DNA, CDR3 protein. The D gene is left open where the match is weak. The listing skips clone size in some rows; elsewhere it reads once, few, many or a size class.

>.|TRBV24-1|.|TRBJ2-2
TGTGCCACCAGTGGGGACCTCCTGAACACCGGGGAGCTGTTTTTT
CATSGDLLNTGELFF
>.|TRBV12-3/TRBV12-4|.|TRBJ1-5
TGTGCCAGCAGTTTAGGGGGTCGGCCCCAGCATTTT
CASSLGGRPQHF
>.|TRBV6-6|.|TRBJ1-2
TGTGCCAGCAGTTCTGGAGCTAACTATGGCTACACCTTC
CASSSGANYGYTF
>few|TRBV29-1|.|TRBJ1-5
TGCAGCGTCGCTCGCGGGCTTGGGGAGCCCCAGCATTTT
CSVARGLGEPQHF
>.|TRBV5-1|.|TRBJ2-5
TGCGCCAGCAGCGACGTGAGCGCAAGGAAAGAGACCCAGTACTTC
CASSDVSARKETQYF
>.|TRBV4-1|.|TRBJ2-5
TGCGCCAGCAGCCCAGGGAACCAAGAGACCCAGTACTTC
CASSPGNQETQYF
>few|TRBV7-2|.|TRBJ1-2
TGTGCCAGCAGCTTAGGGGGGGCAGGCTACACCTTC
CASSLGGAGYTF
>few|TRBV4-3|TRBD1|TRBJ2-7
TGCGCCAGCAGCCAGATGGGGGCAGGGGGAGACGAGCAGTACTTC
CASSQMGAGGDEQYF
>few|TRBV20-1|.|TRBJ1-5
TGCAGTGCTAGAGATTTCGGGTTATATAGCAATCAGCCCCAGCATTTT
CSARDFGLYSNQPQHF
>.|TRBV6-5|TRBD2|TRBJ2-6
TGTGCCAGCAGGACGGGGGGGAGCTCTGGGGCCAACGTCCTGACTTTC
CASRTGGSSGANVLTF
>many|TRBV5-6|TRBD2|TRBJ2-3
TGTGCCAGCAGCTTGGACGCCCTGCGGGGGGATACGCAGTATTTT
CASSLDALRGDTQYF
>few|TRBV7-2|.|TRBJ2-6
TGTGCCAGCAGCTTAGTTGCTGGGGTTGGGGCCAACGTCCTGACTTTC
CASSLVAGVGANVLTF
>.|TRBV7-8|TRBD2|TRBJ2-7
TGTGCCAGCAGCTTGGGACTAGCGGGAAACTACGAGCAGTACTTC
CASSLGLAGNYEQYF
>.|TRBV11-2|.|TRBJ2-3
TGTGCCAGCAGCCCCAGCCCCCGGGGGCCAGATACGCAGTATTTT
CASSPSPRGPDTQYF
>.|TRBV4-1|TRBD2|TRBJ2-2
TGCGCCAGCAGCCAGGCGCCGGGACTAGCGGTGCTGTTTTTT
CASSQAPGLAVLFF
>.|TRBV19|.|TRBJ2-1
TGTGCCAGTAGTCGCTTCCTGATAGGGGACAATGAGCAGTTCTTC
CASSRFLIGDNEQFF
>few|TRBV5-1|TRBD2|TRBJ2-3
TGCGCCAGCAGCTCTGTACTAGCGGGGTTTGCAGATACGCAGTATTTT
CASSSVLAGFADTQYF
>few|TRBV6-5|.|TRBJ2-5
TGTGCCAGCAGCCAAGACCCAGAGTCGGCCCAGTACTTC
CASSQDPESAQYF
>few|TRBV7-2|.|TRBJ1-6
TGTGCCAGCTCGAAGTTCTATAATTCACCCCTCCACTTT
CASSKFYNSPLHF
>.|TRBV7-2|.|TRBJ2-5
TGTGCCAGCAGCTTAATAGGGGAGGAGACCCAGTACTTC
CASSLIGEETQYF
>few|TRBV27|TRBD1|TRBJ2-5
TGTGCCAGCAGTGGGACAGGGACAGAGACCCAGTACTTC
CASSGTGTETQYF
>.|TRBV4-2|TRBD2|TRBJ2-5
TGTGCCAGCAGCCAAGGACTAGCGGGGGGGACCCAAGAGACCCAGTACTTC
CASSQGLAGGTQETQYF
>many|TRBV4-3|.|TRBJ2-7
TGCGCCAGCAGCCAAGGAGGCTCCGAGCAGTACTTC
CASSQGGSEQYF
>.|TRBV14|TRBD1|TRBJ2-2
TGTGCCAGCAGCCAAGTCCTAACAGGGGCTTTCACCGGGGAGCTGTTTTTT
CASSQVLTGAFTGELFF
>few|TRBV20-1|.|TRBJ2-3
TGCAGTGCCACCTATGGAAATACGCAGTATTTT
CSATYGNTQYF
>few|TRBV11-1|.|TRBJ2-1
TGTGCCAGCAGCTTAGCGGGCTTACGGATAAGCTCCTACAATGAGCAGTTCTTC
CASSLAGLRISSYNEQFF
>.|TRBV27|.|TRBJ2-7
TGTGCCAGCAGTTTCAATACAGGGGGGGTCGAGCAGTACTTC
CASSFNTGGVEQYF
>.|TRBV29-1|.|TRBJ2-7
TGCAGCGTCACAGGGTCCGTCTACGAGCAGTACTTC
CSVTGSVYEQYF
>.|TRBV7-3|.|TRBJ1-2
TGTGCCAGCAGCGGAGGGGAGTCTGGCTACACCTTC
CASSGGESGYTF
>.|TRBV21-1|.|TRBJ1-5
TGTGCCAGCAGCAAACACCCTGGACAGGGGCATTATAGCAATCAGCCCCAGCATTTT
CASSKHPGQGHYSNQPQHF
>.|TRBV3-1|.|TRBJ1-5
TGTGCCAGCAGCCAAGGGGCAGGTCCTAATCAGCCCCAGCATTTT
CASSQGAGPNQPQHF
>.|TRBV24-1|TRBD2|TRBJ2-1
TGTGCCACCCGGCCCACTATTTTAGCGGGGGTCGATGAGCAGTTCTTC
CATRPTILAGVDEQFF
>many|TRBV19|.|TRBJ1-1
TGTGCCAGTAGTATTGGGGCAGACACTGAAGCTTTCTTT
CASSIGADTEAFF
>.|TRBV7-3|.|TRBJ1-2
TGTGCCAGCAGCTACGACAGGTCCCCTGGCTATGGCTACACCTTC
CASSYDRSPGYGYTF
>few|TRBV5-1|TRBD2|TRBJ2-3
TGCGCCAGCAGCTTAGTCTCGGGACTACTCACAGATACGCAGTATTTT
CASSLVSGLLTDTQYF
>.|TRBV5-1|.|TRBJ1-4
TGCGCCAGCAGCGTCACGGCTGCAACTAATGAAAAACTGTTTTTT
CASSVTAATNEKLFF
>many|TRBV6-6|.|TRBJ1-3
TGTGCCAGCAGGCCGGGACACTCTGGAAACACCATATATTTT
CASRPGHSGNTIYF